Listed below are T cell receptor beta chains from one sample, sequenced in a study of T cells after yellow fever vaccination. TCRdb independently ran MiXCR on the 5' RACE reads; one entry per CDR3 protein. This table holds approximately 93,000 distinct CDR3 sequences, around 5.8% found once. Sequencing used CD8+ T cells sorted from PBMCs, obtained 10 days after the yellow fever booster vaccination. The origin of the receptors is a man between 18 and 29 years old who received the YFV17D yellow fever vaccine. The CDR3 runs from the conserved cysteine through the conserved F or W. D genes are given only for firm matches.

>TRBJ1-5|TRBV15|-
CATSSTQRPEAQHF
>TRBJ2-1|TRBV15|TRBD1
CATGQGESYNEQFF
>TRBJ1-1|TRBV6-5|-
CASSYSGRNTEAFF
>TRBJ2-2|TRBV27|-
CASSSIGTLYTGELFF
>TRBJ1-4|TRBV29-1|-
CSVTHRANEKLFF
>TRBJ2-7|TRBV7-9|-
CASSPMTKHREQYF
>TRBJ2-7|TRBV20-1|-
CSARPRGPYEQYF
>TRBJ2-5|TRBV6-5|TRBD2
CASSYSGTSGGETQYF
>TRBJ2-1|TRBV6-2/TRBV6-3|TRBD1
CASSSTGGSYNEQFF
>TRBJ2-3|TRBV10-2|TRBD2
CASGVLAGTDTQYF
>TRBJ1-3|TRBV7-9|-
CASSSAGSGNTIYF
>TRBJ2-7|TRBV5-1|TRBD1
CASSPIDRELDEQYF
>TRBJ2-5|TRBV14|-
CASSQERKVRKETQYF
>TRBJ2-1|TRBV29-1|-
CSVEERDYEQFF
>TRBJ1-1|TRBV6-5|-
CASSYSGNLNTEAFF
>TRBJ2-3|TRBV5-1|-
CASSLTLGYTDTQYF
>TRBJ2-5|TRBV9|-
CASSVGREETQYF
>TRBJ2-2|TRBV7-8|TRBD1
CATGQGTGELFF
>TRBJ2-2|TRBV7-2|-
CASKSAEELFF
>TRBJ2-1|TRBV4-1|-
CASSLRGGGPYNEQFF
>TRBJ2-2|TRBV7-2|-
CASRVLGGMNTGELFF
>TRBJ1-1|TRBV19|-
CASSLAGPATEAFF